This T cell receptor beta chain was found in a study of blood T cell repertoires in COVID-19. The CDR3 covers 15 residues. After removal of 0 bases from V and 5 bases from J, the junction contained 5 bases not matched to a gene. Germline-derived CDR1 and CDR2 are SGDLS and YYNGEE. This table comes from immunoSEQ multiplex PCR, and its TCRdb copy is limited to in-frame clones, with some not included. The sample has approximately 260,000 clones, over 80% seen once; the top ten hold 1.9%. The TCR comes from a woman younger than 35 who had recovered from COVID-19. This chain uses TRBV9 with TRBJ2-3, with 8 bases that match TRBD2. The specimen was PBMCs or T cells enriched from blood (not recorded which). CDR3 in amino acids: CASSVAGGTLDTQYF. The CDR3 coding sequence is TGTGCCAGCAGCGTAGCGGGGGGGACGCTAGATACGCAGTATTTT.